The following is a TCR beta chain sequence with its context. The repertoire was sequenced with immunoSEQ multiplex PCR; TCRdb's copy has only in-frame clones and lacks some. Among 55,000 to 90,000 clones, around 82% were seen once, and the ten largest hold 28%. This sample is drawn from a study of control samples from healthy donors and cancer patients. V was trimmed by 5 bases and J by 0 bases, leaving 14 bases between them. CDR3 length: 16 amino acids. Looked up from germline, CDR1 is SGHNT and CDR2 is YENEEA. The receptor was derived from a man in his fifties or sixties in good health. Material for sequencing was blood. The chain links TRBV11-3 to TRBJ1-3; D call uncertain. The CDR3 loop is CASSPWTGSSGNTIYF. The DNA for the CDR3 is TGTGCCAGCAGCCCATGGACGGGGAGCTCTGGAAACACCATATATTTT.